These T cell receptor beta chains were read from a single sample in a study of T-cell reconstitution after alpha-beta-depleted transplantation in children. TCRdb reanalysed the PCR reads using MiXCR and keeps one entry per CDR3 protein. This table has a few hundred thousand distinct CDR3 sequences, 10% to 13% appearing once. The sample consisted of PBMCs from the stem cell graft donor, taken from the stem cell graft. Receptors were obtained from a human donor who donated a stem cell graft to a child with acute lymphoblastic leukemia. The CDR3 runs from the conserved cysteine through the conserved F or W. D genes are given only for firm matches. Size is stated for part of the rows, as once, few or many counts, or as a class when the clone is expanded.

V	size	J	D	CDR3	DNA
TRBV27	many	TRBJ2-7	NA	CASSLLGHEQYF	TGTGCCAGCAGTTTACTTGGGCACGAGCAGTACTTC
TRBV4-2	NA	TRBJ2-5	TRBD2	CASSQGIAGVRETQYF	TGTGCCAGCAGCCAGGGTATCGCGGGAGTAAGGGAGACCCAGTACTTC
TRBV28	few	TRBJ1-2	NA	CASSHEGNYGYTF	TGTGCCAGCAGCCACGAGGGGAACTATGGCTACACCTTC
TRBV5-1	NA	TRBJ2-1	NA	CASSLETSNEQFF	TGCGCCAGCAGCTTGGAGACTAGCAATGAGCAGTTCTTC
TRBV12-3/TRBV12-4	NA	TRBJ1-5	TRBD1	CASSRRPGQGRQPQHF	TGTGCCAGCAGTCGACGTCCGGGACAGGGCCGGCAGCCCCAGCATTTT
TRBV12-3/TRBV12-4	few	TRBJ2-7	NA	CASSPLGGVPFGEQYF	TGTGCCAGCAGTCCTTTAGGGGGGGTCCCGTTTGGGGAGCAGTACTTC
TRBV6-5	NA	TRBJ2-7	NA	CASSYTSNVDEQYF	TGTGCCAGCAGCTATACTAGCAACGTCGACGAGCAGTACTTC
TRBV5-1	few	TRBJ2-3	NA	CASSSARPADTQYF	TGCGCCAGCAGCTCCGCCCGACCTGCAGATACGCAGTATTTT
TRBV6-5	NA	TRBJ2-5	NA	CASSYGRGTTQETQYF	TGTGCCAGCAGTTACGGGCGGGGAACAACACAAGAGACCCAGTACTTC
TRBV28	few	TRBJ2-1	NA	CASTPTSWGNEQFF	TGTGCCAGCACCCCCACTAGTTGGGGCAATGAGCAGTTCTTC
TRBV20-1	few	TRBJ2-2	TRBD2	CSAQRLAGVTGELFF	TGCAGTGCTCAGAGACTAGCGGGAGTCACCGGGGAGCTGTTTTTT
TRBV7-3	NA	TRBJ2-7	TRBD1	CASSLNPPGTGDQNSYEQYF	TGTGCCAGCAGCTTAAATCCGCCCGGGACAGGGGATCAGAATTCCTACGAGCAGTACTTC
TRBV5-1	NA	TRBJ2-3	TRBD1	CASSSGTTGPTDTQYF	TGCGCCAGCAGCTCGGGGACGACAGGGCCTACAGATACGCAGTATTTT
TRBV27	few	TRBJ1-1	TRBD1	CASSRDRGDTEAFF	TGTGCCAGCAGTAGGGACAGGGGTGACACTGAAGCTTTCTTT
TRBV10-3	many	TRBJ2-3	TRBD2	CATILAPRTDTQYF	TGTGCCACCATACTAGCGCCGCGCACAGATACGCAGTATTTT
TRBV7-8	NA	TRBJ2-2	NA	CASSLHQFVNTGELFF	TGTGCCAGCAGCTTACATCAGTTCGTGAACACCGGGGAGCTGTTTTTT
TRBV5-6	many	TRBJ2-7	NA	CASSITTRYLSYEQYF	TGTGCCAGCAGCATAACGACACGGTACCTCTCCTACGAGCAGTACTTC
TRBV7-3	NA	TRBJ2-1	NA	CASSFNRGRCNGQFF	TGTGCCAGCAGCTTCAATCGCGGGCGGTGCAATGGGCAGTTCTTC
TRBV7-9	few	TRBJ2-6	NA	CASSGGGIGANVLTF	TGTGCCAGCAGCGGGGGAGGCATCGGGGCCAACGTCCTGACTTTC
TRBV7-3	NA	TRBJ2-3	TRBD2	CASSSVAGGPADTQYF	TGTGCCAGCAGCTCTGTAGCGGGAGGTCCGGCAGATACGCAGTATTTT
TRBV4-1	many	TRBJ1-3	NA	CASSQPQGNTIYF	TGCGCCAGCAGCCAACCCCAAGGAAACACCATATATTTT
TRBV29-1	many	TRBJ2-5	TRBD2	CSVRTSGRPEETQYF	TGCAGCGTCAGGACTAGCGGGAGGCCCGAGGAGACCCAGTACTTC
TRBV15	NA	TRBJ1-1	NA	CATTTGSDTEAFF	TGTGCCACCACCACAGGCTCGGACACTGAAGCTTTCTTT
TRBV28	few	TRBJ1-5	NA	CASSLSYRYNQPQHF	TGTGCCAGCAGTTTATCTTACAGGTACAATCAGCCCCAGCATTTT
TRBV7-9	NA	TRBJ2-1	TRBD1	CASRAQQGVEYNEQFF	TGTGCCAGCAGGGCCCAACAGGGGGTGGAGTACAATGAGCAGTTCTTC
TRBV4-3	few	TRBJ2-2	TRBD2	CASSQGGLAGFPNTGELFF	TGCGCCAGCAGCCAAGGGGGACTAGCGGGCTTCCCGAACACCGGGGAGCTGTTTTTT
TRBV11-2	NA	TRBJ2-3	NA	CASSTRHADTQYF	TGTGCCAGCAGCACCCGACATGCAGATACGCAGTATTTT
TRBV4-1	few	TRBJ1-1	NA	CASSHGIKGDTEAFF	TGCGCCAGCAGCCATGGGATCAAGGGGGATACTGAAGCTTTCTTT
TRBV5-1	NA	TRBJ2-1	TRBD1	CASSLGAALGTGRYNEQFF	TGCGCCAGCAGCTTAGGGGCCGCCCTTGGGACAGGCCGATACAATGAGCAGTTCTTC
TRBV20-1	NA	TRBJ1-2	TRBD1	CSARAPGQGSIVNGYTF	TGCAGTGCTAGAGCGCCGGGACAGGGAAGTATAGTGAATGGCTACACCTTC
TRBV7-2	NA	TRBJ1-4	TRBD1	CASSFQGAHPNEKLFF	TGTGCCAGCAGCTTTCAGGGGGCGCACCCTAATGAAAAACTGTTTTTT
TRBV6-1	NA	TRBJ2-7	TRBD2	CASSPEREYDEQYF	TGTGCCAGCAGTCCAGAGCGGGAGTATGACGAGCAGTACTTC
TRBV5-1	few	TRBJ2-1	NA	CASSPEAGPGEQFF	TGCGCCAGCAGCCCGGAGGCGGGGCCTGGTGAGCAGTTCTTC
TRBV7-3	many	TRBJ2-7	NA	CASSLTGTGVYEQYF	TGTGCCAGCAGCTTAACCGGGACGGGGGTTTACGAGCAGTACTTC
TRBV7-2	few	TRBJ2-1	NA	CASSLVGGSFNEQFF	TGTGCCAGCAGCTTAGTGGGTGGATCCTTTAATGAGCAGTTCTTC
TRBV7-2	few	TRBJ2-7	NA	CASSFARGYEQYF	TGTGCCAGCAGCTTCGCCAGGGGCTACGAGCAGTACTTC
TRBV28	few	TRBJ2-2	NA	CASSLCVYKRIGELFF	TGTGCCAGCAGTTTATGCGTTTACAAGCGTATCGGGGAGCTGTTTTTT
TRBV7-9	few	TRBJ2-7	TRBD2	CASRDGLADSYEQYF	TGTGCCAGCAGGGACGGACTAGCGGACTCCTACGAGCAGTACTTC
TRBV4-1	NA	TRBJ1-2	NA	CASSQDPGRYHGYTF	TGCGCCAGCAGCCAAGATCCCGGAAGATACCATGGCTACACCTTC
TRBV10-3	few	TRBJ1-2	NA	CAISEGAQGYTF	TGTGCCATCAGTGAGGGCGCCCAGGGCTACACCTTC
TRBV6-2/TRBV6-3	few	TRBJ1-6	NA	CASSYHGIRDSPLHF	TGTGCCAGCAGTTACCACGGGATAAGGGATTCACCCCTCCACTTT
TRBV5-1	few	TRBJ2-3	TRBD1	CASSFGTGGTDTQYF	TGCGCCAGCAGCTTCGGGACAGGGGGCACAGATACGCAGTATTTT
TRBV19	NA	TRBJ2-2	NA	CASSIKTGTDTGELFF	TGTGCCAGTAGTATCAAGACGGGGACGGACACCGGGGAGCTGTTTTTT
TRBV19	few	TRBJ1-5	NA	CASSNQGQPQHF	TGTGCCAGTAGTAACCAGGGGCAGCCCCAGCATTTT
TRBV20-1	NA	TRBJ2-1	NA	CSAIRRLGGLLNEQFF	TGCAGTGCTATACGCCGACTAGGGGGGCTTTTGAATGAGCAGTTCTTC
TRBV11-2	few	TRBJ2-3	TRBD2	CASSLVQRGSTDTQYF	TGTGCCAGCAGCTTAGTGCAGCGGGGGAGCACAGATACGCAGTATTTT